This T cell receptor (beta chain) was recorded in a study of blood T cell repertoires in COVID-19. Study summary: The samples span acute and convalescent COVID-19 from the United States, Italy and Spain.

CDR1 is SQVTM and CDR2 is ANQGSEA in the germline V gene. V lost 6 bases, J lost 0 bases, and 8 bases stayed unmatched. This CDR3 has 16 residues. Recruitment covered about two dozen US areas and drew participants whose ages spanned about 18 to 90 years. Profiled with immunoSEQ multiplex PCR; TCRdb holds only in-frame clones, not every one. The table has about 230,000 clones, over 85% seen once. The TCR originated in a woman in her thirties with acute COVID-19. V gene TRBV29-1 combines with J gene TRBJ2-7; 13 bases align to TRBD2. Sequencing was done on a sample of PBMCs or T cells enriched from blood (not recorded which). CDR3 coding DNA: TGCAGCGTCTTACTAGCGGGGGGGCCTCTCTCCTACGAGCAGTACTTC. It encodes CSVLLAGGPLSYEQYF.